This T cell receptor (beta chain) derives from a study of OX40 agonist ivuxolimab in advanced cancers. Study-wide background: Every 2 weeks, patients got intravenous ivuxolimab at one of six dose levels (0.01-10 mg/kg). Earlier anti-PD-1, anti-PD-L1 or anti-CTLA-4 therapy was permitted; 30% to 45% had received some.

Remarks on this clone: As yet, its antigen is unknown.

The V end lost 3 bases, the J end lost 0 bases, and 19 bases lay between the germline ends. This CDR3 is 18 amino acids long. Germline V gives CDR1 MNHNS, CDR2 SASEGT. Method: immunoSEQ multiplex PCR; TCRdb's copy keeps in-frame clones and lacks some. The data contain roughly 20,000 clones, under 90% of them singletons. Whole-study results and caveats: Normalized T-cell clonal expansion was also low in some nonresponders.

The sample in question was CD4+ or CD8+ T cells sorted from blood, obtained in a trial of the OX40 agonist ivuxolimab. This TCR was recovered from an adult with an advanced solid tumor such as melanoma, head and neck, liver or kidney cancer. The chain uses TRBV6-1 and TRBJ2-3, with D hard to call. This CDR3 is CASSDLKAGRSSTDTQYF. DNA of the CDR3: TGTGCCAGCAGTGATCTCAAGGCTGGGCGATCTAGCACAGATACGCAGTATTTT.